The rows below give T cell receptor beta chains drawn from one sample of a study of T cell repertoires in cytomegalovirus infection. TCRdb redid the calling of the reads with MiXCR, one entry per CDR3 protein. The data hold 450,000 to 650,000 distinct CDR3 sequences, with 35% to 50% observed a single time. Their antigen targets remain unknown. The starting material was cultured PBMCs, obtained from culture after CMV antigen stimulation. Receptors originate from a human donor in good health (CMV status not recorded). Some clones in this sample may be carry-over from other donors' samples. The CDR3 runs from the conserved cysteine through the conserved F or W. D genes are given only for firm matches. Clone size is not always given. Where it is, it says once, few, many or a class for expanded clones.

V gene	J gene	D gene	clone size	CDR3 protein	CDR3 DNA
TRBV5-4	TRBJ2-5	TRBD2	few	CASSDGTSGETQYF	TGTGCCAGCAGCGATGGGACTAGTGGAGAGACCCAGTACTTC
TRBV4-2	TRBJ1-2	TRBD1	NA	CASSQGGRSSPGGDGYTF	TGTGCCAGCAGCCAAGGGGGTCGATCAAGCCCAGGGGGCGACGGCTACACCTTC
TRBV29-1	TRBJ1-2	NA	NA	CSTQTELYGYTF	TGCAGCACCCAAACAGAGCTCTATGGCTACACCTTC
TRBV7-6	TRBJ2-1	NA	few	CASSLGRGGVDEQFF	TGTGCCAGCAGCTTAGGCAGGGGCGGGGTGGATGAGCAGTTCTTC
TRBV7-2	TRBJ2-1	TRBD2	NA	CASTTIRLAGVANEQFF	TGTGCCAGCACCACGATAAGACTAGCGGGAGTAGCGAATGAGCAGTTCTTC
TRBV7-2	TRBJ2-7	NA	NA	CASSLAVQSYEQYF	TGTGCCAGCAGCTTAGCTGTACAATCCTACGAGCAGTACTTC
TRBV7-2	TRBJ2-5	TRBD1	few	CASSLGQAMFETQYF	TGTGCCAGCAGCTTGGGACAGGCAATGTTCGAGACCCAGTACTTC
TRBV20-1	TRBJ2-2	NA	NA	CSARFGGSTGELFF	TGCAGTGCTAGGTTCGGGGGTAGCACCGGGGAGCTGTTTTTT
TRBV6-2/TRBV6-3	TRBJ1-1	NA	NA	CASSYANTEAFF	TGTGCCAGCAGTTACGCCAACACTGAAGCTTTCTTT
TRBV5-1	TRBJ2-7	NA	NA	CATSPPGARNEQYF	TGCGCCACCTCCCCCCCAGGGGCCAGGAACGAGCAGTACTTC
TRBV7-2	TRBJ2-3	TRBD2	few	CASSQRLAGDPTDTQYF	TGTGCCAGCAGCCAGAGACTAGCGGGGGACCCCACAGATACGCAGTATTTT
TRBV12-3/TRBV12-4	TRBJ1-6	TRBD1	once	CASRRKGADSPLHF	TGTGCCAGCCGCCGAAAGGGGGCTGATTCACCCCTCCACTTT
TRBV7-2	TRBJ2-5	TRBD1	few	CASSLYQGDGTQYF	TGTGCCAGCAGCTTGTACCAGGGGGACGGGACCCAGTACTTC
TRBV28	TRBJ1-5	NA	NA	CASSLVGRSDQPQHF	TGTGCCAGCAGTTTGGTGGGCCGTTCTGATCAGCCCCAGCATTTT
TRBV7-2	TRBJ1-4	NA	NA	CASSLVTANEKLFF	TGTGCCAGCAGCTTAGTGACAGCTAATGAAAAACTGTTTTTT
TRBV7-9	TRBJ1-6	NA	few	CASSHGQGGVKSPLHF	TGTGCCAGCAGCCACGGACAAGGCGGGGTCAAGTCACCCCTCCACTTT
TRBV28	TRBJ2-4	NA	once	CASSLYLAKNIQYF	TGTGCCAGCAGTTTATACCTAGCCAAAAACATTCAGTACTTC
TRBV12-5	TRBJ1-3	NA	few	CASGLVRGDSGNTIYF	TGTGCTAGTGGTTTGGTACGGGGCGATTCTGGAAACACCATATATTTT
TRBV6-2/TRBV6-3	TRBJ2-2	TRBD2	few	CASSVPGLAGAGTGELFF	TGTGCCAGCAGTGTCCCGGGACTAGCGGGAGCGGGCACCGGGGAGCTGTTTTTT
TRBV6-1	TRBJ1-2	TRBD1	NA	CASSPFEEGQGYYGYTF	TGTGCCAGCTCCCCGTTTGAAGAGGGACAGGGGTACTATGGCTACACCTTC
TRBV27	TRBJ2-1	TRBD2	NA	CASALAGAYNEQFF	TGTGCCAGCGCTCTAGCGGGAGCCTACAATGAGCAGTTCTTC
TRBV7-2	TRBJ2-3	NA	many	CASSFYGDTQYF	TGTGCCAGCAGCTTCTACGGGGATACGCAGTATTTT
TRBV2	TRBJ2-7	NA	once	CASSEALLSYEQYF	TGTGCCAGCAGTGAAGCGCTTCTCTCCTACGAGCAGTACTTC
TRBV7-2	TRBJ1-6	NA	many	CASSLIGVGNSPLHF	TGTGCCAGCAGCTTAATCGGGGTGGGGAATTCACCCCTCCACTTT
TRBV7-8	TRBJ2-1	NA	few	CASSLMGGGPYYNEQFF	TGTGCCAGCAGCTTAATGGGGGGGGGGCCTTACTACAATGAGCAGTTCTTC
TRBV7-8	TRBJ2-1	NA	NA	CASSLTVHNEQFF	TGTGCCAGCAGCCTGACGGTCCACAATGAGCAGTTCTTC
TRBV28	TRBJ1-2	NA	NA	CASSLLTGLGYTF	TGTGCCAGCAGTTTATTGACAGGTCTCGGCTACACCTTC
TRBV7-6	TRBJ1-6	NA	NA	CASSLAWDSPLHF	TGTGCCAGCAGCTTAGCGTGGGATTCACCCCTCCACTTT
TRBV18	TRBJ1-1	NA	NA	CASSGAGNTEAFF	TGTGCCAGCTCAGGAGCGGGGAACACTGAAGCTTTCTTT